Shown below are 3 T cell receptor beta chains from a single sample sequenced in a study of T-cell reconstitution after alpha-beta-depleted transplantation in children. A TCRbeta library incorporating unique molecular identifiers was prepared. Each CDR3 protein is one row after TCRdb ran MiXCR on the PCR reads. Of fewer than 250,000 distinct CDR3 sequences detected, roughly 15% appear once; the ten largest clones hold around 44%. The sequenced sample was PBMCs, mostly from graft donor cells, obtained 360 days after TCRalphabeta/CD19-depleted stem cell transplant. These receptors all stem from a male patient aged 2-9 years who had a stem cell transplant for acute lymphoblastic leukemia, so the T cells may come from the graft donor.

The gene calls are TRBV7-9 and TRBJ2-1; TRBD1 agrees at 7 bases. Germline assignment: CDR1 SEHNR and CDR2 FQNEAQ (reference sequence). The CDR3 loop spans 11 amino acids. V lost 11 bases and J lost 14; bases outside the gene matches: 12. The CDR3 nucleotides read TGTGCCGCGAGGAACCGGGACAGTAAGTTCTTC. Encoded protein: CAARNRDSKFF.

The chain employs TRBV20-1 and TRBJ1-4, with no clear D. The CDR3 covers 12 residues. Trimming removed 3 bases from V and 3 bases from J, with 5 bases in between. Germline V CDR1 and CDR2: DFQATT, SNEGSKA (reference sequence). CDR3 region: CSASQSNEKLFF. The CDR3 region has the DNA TGCAGTGCTAGTCAGTCTAATGAAAAACTGTTTTTT.

The chain uses TRBV10-3 and TRBJ1-2; tentative D call: TRBD1 (6 bases). Germline V gives CDR1 ENHRY, CDR2 SYGVKD. V lost 0 bases, J lost 3 bases, and 8 bases lay in between. The CDR3 is made up of 14 amino acids. As DNA, the CDR3 is TGTGCCATCAGTGAGTCAGAGGGGGACTATGGCTACACCTTC. As protein: CAISESEGDYGYTF.